This T cell receptor beta chain was observed in a study of Ad26.COV2.S vaccination and SARS-CoV-2 variants. As for the study in general: Ad26.COV2.S, an intramuscular injection, was given once or twice 56 days apart. Study-wide points: Placebo and vaccine recipients had non-spike TCR breadth that was similar.

In regard to this clone: As yet, its antigen is unknown.

Here immunoSEQ multiplex PCR was the method, and the copy in TCRdb shows in-frame clones only, minus some. This sample carries fewer than 500,000 clones, about 92% of them seen once, and the ten largest clones take roughly 3.9%. This sample's treatment: approximately 18 received Ad26.COV2.S at low or high dose, single or two shots; about five received placebo; per-sample allocation not given. The investigators took samples on day 63 after the first vaccine or placebo injection. Immunization relied on an Ad26 vector, which expressed Wuhan-strain SARS-CoV-2 spike. CDR3 length equals 13 residues. V was trimmed by 7 bases and J by 8 bases, leaving 17 bases between them. CDR1 GTSNPN and CDR2 SVGIG come from the germline V gene (reference sequence).

The TCR was taken from a person aged 18 to 65 who received the Ad26.COV2.S COVID-19 vaccine or a placebo. The genes are TRBV30 and TRBJ1-4, with D unresolved. Sequencing used peripheral blood, obtained in a trial of Ad26.COV2.S vaccine versus placebo. The CDR3 region is CAFGIGSGEKLFF. CDR3 coding DNA: TGTGCCTTTGGGATAGGGTCAGGAGAAAAACTGTTTTTT.